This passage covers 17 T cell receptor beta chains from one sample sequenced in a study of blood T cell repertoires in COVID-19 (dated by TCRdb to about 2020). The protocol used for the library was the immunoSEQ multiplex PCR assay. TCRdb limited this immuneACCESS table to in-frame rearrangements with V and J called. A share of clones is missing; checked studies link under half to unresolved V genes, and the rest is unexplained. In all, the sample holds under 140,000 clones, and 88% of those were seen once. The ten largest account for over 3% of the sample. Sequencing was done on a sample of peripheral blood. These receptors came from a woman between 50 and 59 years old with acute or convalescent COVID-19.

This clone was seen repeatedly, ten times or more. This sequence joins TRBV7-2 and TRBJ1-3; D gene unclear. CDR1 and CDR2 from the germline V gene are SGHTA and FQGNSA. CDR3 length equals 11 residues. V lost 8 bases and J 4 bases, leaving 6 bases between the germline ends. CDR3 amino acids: CASSQGNTIYF. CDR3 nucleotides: TGTGCCAGCTCGCAGGGAAACACCATATATTTT.

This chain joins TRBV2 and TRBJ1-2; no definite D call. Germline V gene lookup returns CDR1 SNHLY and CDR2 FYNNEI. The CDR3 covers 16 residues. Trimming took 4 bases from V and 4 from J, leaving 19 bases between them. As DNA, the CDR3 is TGTGCCAGCAGTGCATCGCACACACAGACCATCTATGGCTACACCTTC. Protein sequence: CASSASHTQTIYGYTF.

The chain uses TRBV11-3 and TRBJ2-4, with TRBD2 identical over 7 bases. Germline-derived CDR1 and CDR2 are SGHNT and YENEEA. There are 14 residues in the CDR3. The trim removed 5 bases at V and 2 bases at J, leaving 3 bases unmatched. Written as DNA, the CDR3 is TGTGCCAGCAGCGCGGGGGATACCAAAAACATTCAGTACTTC. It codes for CASSAGDTKNIQYF.

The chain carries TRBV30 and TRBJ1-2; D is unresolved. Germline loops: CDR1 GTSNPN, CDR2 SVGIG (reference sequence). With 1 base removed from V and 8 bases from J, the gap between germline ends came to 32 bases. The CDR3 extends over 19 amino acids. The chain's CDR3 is CAWSAYHSNFDMSTRGYTF. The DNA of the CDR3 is TGTGCCTGGAGTGCCTACCACTCAAATTTCGACATGTCGACGCGCGGCTACACCTTC.

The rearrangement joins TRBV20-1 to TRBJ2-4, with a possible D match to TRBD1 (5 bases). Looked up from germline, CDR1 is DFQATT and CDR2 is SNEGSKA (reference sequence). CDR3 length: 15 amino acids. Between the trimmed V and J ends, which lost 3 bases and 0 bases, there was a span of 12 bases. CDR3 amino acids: CSASSGKLAKNIQYF. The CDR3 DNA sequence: TGCAGTGCTAGTTCAGGGAAGCTAGCCAAAAACATTCAGTACTTC.

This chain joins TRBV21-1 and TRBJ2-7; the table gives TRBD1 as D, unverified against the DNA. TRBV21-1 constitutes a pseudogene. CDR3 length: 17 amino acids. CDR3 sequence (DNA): TGTGCCAGCAGCAAAGAGTCAGGGCGGCCCCTCTCCTACGAGCAGTACTTC. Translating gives CASSKESGRPLSYEQYF.

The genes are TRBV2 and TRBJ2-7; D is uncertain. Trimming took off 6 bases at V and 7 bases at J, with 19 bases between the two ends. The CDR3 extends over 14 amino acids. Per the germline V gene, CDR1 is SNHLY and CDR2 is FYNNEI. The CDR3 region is CASRENGSPGEQYF. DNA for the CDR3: TGTGCCAGCAGAGAGAACGGGTCTCCCGGGGAGCAGTACTTC.

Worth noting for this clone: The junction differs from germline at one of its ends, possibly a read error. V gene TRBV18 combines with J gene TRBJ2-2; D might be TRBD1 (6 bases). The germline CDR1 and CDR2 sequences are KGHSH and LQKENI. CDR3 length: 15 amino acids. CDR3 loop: CASSHTTGNAGELFF. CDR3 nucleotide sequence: TGTGCCAGCTCGCACACTACAGGGAACGCCGGGGAGCTGTTTTTT.

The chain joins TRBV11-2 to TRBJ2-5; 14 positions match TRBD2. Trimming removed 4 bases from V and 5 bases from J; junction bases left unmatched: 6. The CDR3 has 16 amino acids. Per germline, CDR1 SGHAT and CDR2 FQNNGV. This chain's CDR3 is CASSSGLAGESETQYF. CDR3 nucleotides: TGTGCCAGCAGCTCGGGACTAGCGGGAGAATCGGAGACCCAGTACTTC.

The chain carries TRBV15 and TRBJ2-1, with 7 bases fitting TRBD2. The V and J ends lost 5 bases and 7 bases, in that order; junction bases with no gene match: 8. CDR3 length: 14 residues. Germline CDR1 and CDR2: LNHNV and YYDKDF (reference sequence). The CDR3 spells CATSRHGLVNEQFF. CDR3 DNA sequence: TGTGCCACCAGCCGTCATGGACTAGTAAATGAGCAGTTCTTC.

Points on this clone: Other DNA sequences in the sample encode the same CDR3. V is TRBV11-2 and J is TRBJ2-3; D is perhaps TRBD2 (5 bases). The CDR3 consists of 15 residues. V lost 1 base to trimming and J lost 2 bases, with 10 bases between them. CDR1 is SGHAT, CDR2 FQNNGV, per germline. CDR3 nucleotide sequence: TGTGCCAGCAGCTTAGTCGCTAGCTCCACAGATACGCAGTATTTT. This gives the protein CASSLVASSTDTQYF. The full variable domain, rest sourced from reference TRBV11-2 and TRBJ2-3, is EAGVAQSPRYKIIEKRQSVAFWCNPISGHATLYWYQQILGQGPKLLIQFQNNGVVDDSQLPKDRFSAERLKGVDSTLKIQPAKLEDSAVYLCASSLVASSTDTQYFGPGTRLTVL.

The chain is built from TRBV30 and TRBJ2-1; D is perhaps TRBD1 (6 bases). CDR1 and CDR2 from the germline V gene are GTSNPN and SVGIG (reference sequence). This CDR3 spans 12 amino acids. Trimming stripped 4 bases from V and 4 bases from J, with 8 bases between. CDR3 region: CAWKGEYNEQFF. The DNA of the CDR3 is TGTGCCTGGAAGGGGGAGTACAATGAGCAGTTCTTC.

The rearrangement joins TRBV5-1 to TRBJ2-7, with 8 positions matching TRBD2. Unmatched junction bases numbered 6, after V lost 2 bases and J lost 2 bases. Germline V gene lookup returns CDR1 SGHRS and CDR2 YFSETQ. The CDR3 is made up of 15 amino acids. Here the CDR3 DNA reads TGCGCCAGCAGCTTATTCCTAGCGGGCGCCTACGAGCAGTACTTC. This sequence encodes CASSLFLAGAYEQYF.

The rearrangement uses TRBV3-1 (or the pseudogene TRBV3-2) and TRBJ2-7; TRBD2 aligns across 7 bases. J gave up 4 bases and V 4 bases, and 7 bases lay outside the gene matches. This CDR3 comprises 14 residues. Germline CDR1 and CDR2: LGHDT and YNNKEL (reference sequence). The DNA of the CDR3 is TGTGCCAGCAGCCGGGCCGGCGGGGGATACGAGCAGTACTTC. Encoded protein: CASSRAGGGYEQYF.

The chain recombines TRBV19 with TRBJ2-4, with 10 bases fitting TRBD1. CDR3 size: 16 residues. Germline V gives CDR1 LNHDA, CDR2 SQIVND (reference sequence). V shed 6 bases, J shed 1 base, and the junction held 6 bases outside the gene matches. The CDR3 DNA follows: TGTGCCAGTAGAAATGACAGGGGGCAGGCCAAAAACATTCAGTACTTC. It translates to CASRNDRGQAKNIQYF.

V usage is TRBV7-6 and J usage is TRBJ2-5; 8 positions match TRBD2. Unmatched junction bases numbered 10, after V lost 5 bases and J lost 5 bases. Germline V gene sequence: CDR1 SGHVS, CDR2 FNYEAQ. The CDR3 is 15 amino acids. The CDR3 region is CASSLRTSLGETQYF. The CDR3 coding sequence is TGTGCCAGCAGCCTCCGGACTAGCTTGGGGGAGACCCAGTACTTC.

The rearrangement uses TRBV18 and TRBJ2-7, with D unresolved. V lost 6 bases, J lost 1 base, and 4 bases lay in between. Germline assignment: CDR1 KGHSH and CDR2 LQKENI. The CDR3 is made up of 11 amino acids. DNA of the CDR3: TGTGCCAGCTCCCAGTCCTACGAGCAGTACTTC. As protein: CASSQSYEQYF.